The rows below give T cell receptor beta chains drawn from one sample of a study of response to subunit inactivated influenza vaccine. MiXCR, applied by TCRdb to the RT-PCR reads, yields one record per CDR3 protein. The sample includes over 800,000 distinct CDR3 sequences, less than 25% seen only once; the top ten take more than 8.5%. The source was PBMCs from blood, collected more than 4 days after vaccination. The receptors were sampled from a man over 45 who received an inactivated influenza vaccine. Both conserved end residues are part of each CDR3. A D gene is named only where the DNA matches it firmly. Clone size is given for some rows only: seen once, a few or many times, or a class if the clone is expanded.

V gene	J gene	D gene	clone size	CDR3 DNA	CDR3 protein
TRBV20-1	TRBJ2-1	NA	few	TGCAGTGCTAGTGGGGGCCGGGTCAATGAGCAGTTCTTC	CSASGGRVNEQFF
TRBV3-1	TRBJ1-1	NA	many	TGTGCCAGCAGACGAGGGACCACTGAAGCTTTCTTT	CASRRGTTEAFF
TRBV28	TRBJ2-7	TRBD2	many	TGTGCCAGCAGCACCCCAGGACTAGCGGGAGGCTCGGCTCTCTACGAGCAGTACTTC	CASSTPGLAGGSALYEQYF
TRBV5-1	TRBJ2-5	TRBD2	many	TGCGCCAGCGGACTAGCGGGATTCCAAGAGACCCAGTACTTC	CASGLAGFQETQYF
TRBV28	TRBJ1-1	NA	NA	TGTGCCAGCAAAGGACCCGTGTCTGGCGCTGAAGCTTTCTTT	CASKGPVSGAEAFF
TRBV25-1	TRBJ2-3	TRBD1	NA	TGTGCCAGCAGTGATGACAGGGAGTTGGGGACAGATACGCAGTATTTT	CASSDDRELGTDTQYF
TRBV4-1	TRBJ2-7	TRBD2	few	TGCGCCAGCAGCCAAGTCTCTAGCGGGGGCTCCTACGAGCAGTACTTC	CASSQVSSGGSYEQYF
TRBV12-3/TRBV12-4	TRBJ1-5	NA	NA	TGTGCCAGCAGTATACAACAGGATATCTATAGCAATCAGCCCCAGCATTTT	CASSIQQDIYSNQPQHF
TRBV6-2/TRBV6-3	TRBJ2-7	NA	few	TGTGCCAGCAGTTACGAAGGGGGGGATTTTATCTACGAGCAGTACTTC	CASSYEGGDFIYEQYF
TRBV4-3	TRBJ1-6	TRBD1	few	TGCGCCAGCAGCCCCCTTGGGGGACAGGGCTATTCACCCCTCCACTTT	CASSPLGGQGYSPLHF
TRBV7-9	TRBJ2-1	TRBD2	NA	TGTGCCAGCAGCTCGGTGTTTCTAGCGGGGGTCAATGAGCAGTTCTTC	CASSSVFLAGVNEQFF
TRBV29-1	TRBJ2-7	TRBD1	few	TGCAGCGTTGTACCGGGACAGGGTTACGAGCAGTACTTC	CSVVPGQGYEQYF
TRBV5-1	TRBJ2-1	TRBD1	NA	TGCGCCAGCAGCTCCTGGACAGGTTACAATGAGCAGTTCTTC	CASSSWTGYNEQFF
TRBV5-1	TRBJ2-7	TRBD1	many	TGTGCCAGCAGCTTACGGACAGGGAGCTCCTACGAGCAGTACTTC	CASSLRTGSSYEQYF
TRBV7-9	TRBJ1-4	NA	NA	TGTGCCAGCAGCTTAGTTTCCGGATCCCGCGGTGAAAAACTGTTTTTT	CASSLVSGSRGEKLFF
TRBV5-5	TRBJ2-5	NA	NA	TGTGCCAGCAGCTGGGGGGGCCTGGACACCCAGTACTTC	CASSWGGLDTQYF
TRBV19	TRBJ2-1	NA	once	TGTGCCAGTAGGCCCGGAAAACACAATGAGCAGTTCTTC	CASRPGKHNEQFF
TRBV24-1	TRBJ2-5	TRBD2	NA	TGTGCCACCAGTGATTTGGGATTGCTGGGACTAGCGGGAGGAGGAGAGACCCAGTACTTC	CATSDLGLLGLAGGGETQYF
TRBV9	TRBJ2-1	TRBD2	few	TGTGCCAGCAGCCCTTCCGGGACTAGCGGAAATGAGCAGTTCTTC	CASSPSGTSGNEQFF
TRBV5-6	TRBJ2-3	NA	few	TGTGCCAGCAGCTGGTGGGAAGCAGATACGCAGTATTTT	CASSWWEADTQYF
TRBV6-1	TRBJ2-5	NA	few	TGTGCCAGCAGTCCCTATGATCCAAGTCGGGAGACCCAGTACTTC	CASSPYDPSRETQYF
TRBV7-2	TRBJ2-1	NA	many	TGTGCCAGCAGCTTTAAGGGGGGGGCGTCTAATGAGCAGTTCTTC	CASSFKGGASNEQFF
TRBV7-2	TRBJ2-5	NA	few	TGTGCCAGCACCCGATCTAGCGCCGGACCCCGGGAGACCCAGTACTTC	CASTRSSAGPRETQYF
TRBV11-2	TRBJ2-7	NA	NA	TGTGCCAGCAGCACTAACAGGGCCATGGGCTACGAGCAGTACTTC	CASSTNRAMGYEQYF
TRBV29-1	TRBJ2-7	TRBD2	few	TGCAGCGTTGAAATGGTCGGGGGGGGGGACTCCTACGAGCAGTACTTC	CSVEMVGGGDSYEQYF
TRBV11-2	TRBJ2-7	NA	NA	TGTGCCAGCAGCTTAGGGGACGGCGGCTACGAGCAGTACTTC	CASSLGDGGYEQYF
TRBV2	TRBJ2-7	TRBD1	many	TGTGCCAGCAGATACCGACAGGGGATAATCGAGCAGTACTTC	CASRYRQGIIEQYF
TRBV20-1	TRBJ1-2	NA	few	TGCAGTGCCAGTCCCCCGGGCTATGGCTACACCTTC	CSASPPGYGYTF
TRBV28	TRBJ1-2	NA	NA	TGTGCCAGCAGGGACGGTGGGGACTATGGCTACACCTTC	CASRDGGDYGYTF
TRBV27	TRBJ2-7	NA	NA	TGTGCCAGCAGAACACTAGTGGGAGTGGGGTACGAGCAGTACTTC	CASRTLVGVGYEQYF
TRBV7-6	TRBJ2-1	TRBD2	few	TGTGCCAGCAGCGCTCAACTAGCGGTCTCCTACAATGAGCAGTTCTTC	CASSAQLAVSYNEQFF
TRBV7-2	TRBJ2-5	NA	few	TGTGCCAGCAGCCGAAAGGACATTTTAGAGACCCAGTACTTC	CASSRKDILETQYF
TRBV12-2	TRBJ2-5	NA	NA	TGTGCAAGTCGCTTTCTTTTTCTAGCGGGGGAAGAAGAGACCCAGTACTTC	CASRFLFLAGEEETQYF
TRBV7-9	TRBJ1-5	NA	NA	TGTGCCAGCAGCCCAGGGTTACGCCAGCCCCAGCATTTT	CASSPGLRQPQHF
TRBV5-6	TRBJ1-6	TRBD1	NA	TGTGCCAGCAGCGAGGGACAGGAACCTTCACCCCTCCACTTT	CASSEGQEPSPLHF
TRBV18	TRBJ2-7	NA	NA	TGTGCCAGCTCACCACAGAGCCCGGGCGGGTACGAGCAGTACTTC	CASSPQSPGGYEQYF
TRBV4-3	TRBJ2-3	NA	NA	TGCGCCAGCAGCCAAGATTTCAGACAGCCCCGCACAGATACGCAGTATTTT	CASSQDFRQPRTDTQYF
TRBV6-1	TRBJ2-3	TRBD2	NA	TGTGCCAGCACCTCGGGAGGGGTCCCTAGCACAGATACGCAGTATTTT	CASTSGGVPSTDTQYF
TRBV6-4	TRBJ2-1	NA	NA	TGTGCCAGCAGTGCAGGGGCGGCCTACAATGAGCAGTTCTTC	CASSAGAAYNEQFF
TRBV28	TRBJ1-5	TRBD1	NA	TGTGCCAGCAGTTGGGACAGGGGACTTTATCAGCCCCAGCATTTT	CASSWDRGLYQPQHF
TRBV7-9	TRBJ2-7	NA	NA	TGTGCCAGCAGCGGACTGGACGAGCAGTACTTC	CASSGLDEQYF
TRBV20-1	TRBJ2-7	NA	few	TGCAGTGCTAGCCCGCAGGGCCTCTCCTACGAGCAGTACTTC	CSASPQGLSYEQYF